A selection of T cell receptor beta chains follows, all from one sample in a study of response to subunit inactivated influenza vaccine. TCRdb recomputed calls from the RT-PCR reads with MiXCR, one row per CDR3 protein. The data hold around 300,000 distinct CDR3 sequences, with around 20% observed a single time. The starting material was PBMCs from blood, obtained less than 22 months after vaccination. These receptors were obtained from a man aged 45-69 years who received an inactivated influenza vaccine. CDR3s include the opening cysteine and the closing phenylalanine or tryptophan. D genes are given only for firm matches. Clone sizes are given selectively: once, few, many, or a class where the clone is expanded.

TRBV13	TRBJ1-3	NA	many	TGTGCCAGCAGCTACCGGGGCTCTGGAAACACCATATATTTT	CASSYRGSGNTIYF
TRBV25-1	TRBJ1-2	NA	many	TGTGCCAGCAGCTCCCCTGGCCGTACCGGAGGCTACACCTTC	CASSSPGRTGGYTF
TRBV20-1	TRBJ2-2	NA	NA	TGCAGTGCTAGAGGCCCCTTTGGCGGGGAGCTGTTTTTT	CSARGPFGGELFF
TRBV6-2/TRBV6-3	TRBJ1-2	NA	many	TGTGCCAGCAGTACCCCCTGGGGGTTCGAGATCGGCTACACCTTC	CASSTPWGFEIGYTF
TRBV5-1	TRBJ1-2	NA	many	TGCGCCAGCAGCTTGGATGCAGGGACAAATGGCTACACCTTC	CASSLDAGTNGYTF
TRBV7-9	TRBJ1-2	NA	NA	TGTGCCAGCAGCTTTCGAGTTGACGATGGCTACACCTTC	CASSFRVDDGYTF
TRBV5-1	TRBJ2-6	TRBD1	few	TGCGCCAGCAGCTATGGACAGGGGGTAGGCTTTGGGGCCAACGTCCTGACTTTC	CASSYGQGVGFGANVLTF
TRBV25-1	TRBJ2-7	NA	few	TGTGCCAGCAGTGAATTACAGGCCACAACCGTACACGAGCAGTACTTC	CASSELQATTVHEQYF
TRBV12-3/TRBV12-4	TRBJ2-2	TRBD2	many	TGTGCCAGCAGTCCGGGACTAGCGGGGGTCACCGGGGAGCTGTTTTTT	CASSPGLAGVTGELFF
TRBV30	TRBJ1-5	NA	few	TGTGCCTGGAGCTTCGGAGGCAGGGTTGGTCAGCCCCAGCATTTT	CAWSFGGRVGQPQHF
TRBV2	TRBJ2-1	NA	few	TGTGCCAGCAGTGGGGGACTTTTCTACAATGAGCAGTTCTTC	CASSGGLFYNEQFF
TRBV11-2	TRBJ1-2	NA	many	TGTGCCAGCAGCTTAGACAGGACGGGCGGCTACACCTTC	CASSLDRTGGYTF
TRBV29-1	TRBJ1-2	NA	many	TGCAGCGACCGGACAGATAACAACTATGGCTACACCTTC	CSDRTDNNYGYTF
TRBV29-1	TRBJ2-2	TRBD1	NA	TGCAGCGTGGTCTCATCAACAGGGGGCGGCGGGGAGCTGTTTTTT	CSVVSSTGGGGELFF
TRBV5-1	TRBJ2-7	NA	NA	TGCGCCAGCAGCTTGGTTAGCGGAGCCCCCCCCTACGAGCAGTACTTC	CASSLVSGAPPYEQYF
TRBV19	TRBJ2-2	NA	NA	TGTGCCAGTAGTATAGGAAGTCGGCAGACCACCGGGGAGCTGTTTTTT	CASSIGSRQTTGELFF
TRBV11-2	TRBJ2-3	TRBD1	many	TGTGCCAGCAGCTTAGCGGGACAGCTCAACACAGATACGCAGTATTTT	CASSLAGQLNTDTQYF
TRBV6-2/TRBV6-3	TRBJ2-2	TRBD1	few	TGTGCCAGCAGCTCCGGACAGGATGGGGAGCTGTTTTTT	CASSSGQDGELFF
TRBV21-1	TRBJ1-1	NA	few	TGTGCCAGCAGCGCCCACAGGGACGACACTGAAGCTTTCTTT	CASSAHRDDTEAFF
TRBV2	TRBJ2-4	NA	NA	TGTGCCAGCAGAGAAGGCCTGACCTTAGCCAAAAACATTCAGTACTTC	CASREGLTLAKNIQYF
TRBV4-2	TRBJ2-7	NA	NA	TGTGCCAGCAGCCAAGATGGTTCTAGCGTAACCTACGAGCAGTACTTC	CASSQDGSSVTYEQYF
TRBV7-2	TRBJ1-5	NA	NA	TGTGCCAGCAGCTTAGGGGGGATCGAAGCCCGGGATCAGTCCCAGCATTTT	CASSLGGIEARDQSQHF
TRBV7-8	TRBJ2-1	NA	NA	TGTGCCAGCAGCTTCCTCCCAGGGGCGGCATACAATGAGCAGTTCTTC	CASSFLPGAAYNEQFF
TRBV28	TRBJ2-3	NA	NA	TGTGCCAGCGCCTTATTGGGTATCCCCGGGACGCAGTATTTT	CASALLGIPGTQYF
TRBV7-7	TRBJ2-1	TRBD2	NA	TGTGCCAGCAGCCACCGACTAGCGGTTGGGTCCTACAATGAGCAGTTCTTC	CASSHRLAVGSYNEQFF
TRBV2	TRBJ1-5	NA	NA	TGTGCCAGCAGTGAAGTCGGGAGCGACAATCAGCCCCAGCATTTT	CASSEVGSDNQPQHF
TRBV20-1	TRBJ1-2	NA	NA	TGCAGTGCTAGAGATCGTTCTTTTTATGGCTACACCTTC	CSARDRSFYGYTF
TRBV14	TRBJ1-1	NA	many	TGTGCCAGCAGTCCTCTCCGGAACACTGAAGCTTTCTTT	CASSPLRNTEAFF
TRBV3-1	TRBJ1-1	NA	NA	TGTGCCAGCAGCCCCGATAGCACTGAAGCTTTCTTT	CASSPDSTEAFF
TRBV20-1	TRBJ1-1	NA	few	TGCAGTGCTCTAGAGAGATTGGGGGAGGGCACTGAAGCTTTCTTT	CSALERLGEGTEAFF
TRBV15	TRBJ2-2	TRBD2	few	TGTGCCACCAGCACTAGCGGGACACTTACCGGGGAGCTGTTTTTT	CATSTSGTLTGELFF
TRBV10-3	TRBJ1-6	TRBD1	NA	TGTGCCATCAGTGAGCCCCGGACAGGGGGCGATTCACCCCTCCACTTT	CAISEPRTGGDSPLHF